Each of the 31 T cell receptor beta chains below was sequenced from the same sample in a study of shared clonotypes between healthy human individuals. Here immunoSEQ multiplex PCR was the method, and the copy in TCRdb shows in-frame clones only, minus some. The table shows about 1 million clones, with about 74% occurring only once. The sample consisted of memory CD4+ T cells sorted from blood. Subset defined: CD45RA-negative fraction. These receptors all come from a man between 18 and 35 years old in good health.

The chain joins TRBV6-5 to TRBJ1-2, with D possibly TRBD1 on 5 matching bases. This CDR3 comprises 15 residues. The V gene lost 5 bases and the J gene lost 0 bases, with 13 bases spanning the gap. From germline, CDR1 is MNHEY and CDR2 SVGAGI. As DNA, the CDR3 is TGTGCCAGCAGTCCGGGACCGCGAGCTAACTATGGCTACACCTTC. Translation: CASSPGPRANYGYTF.

The chain has TRBV10-1 and TRBJ2-3; D gene ambiguous. Trimming cost V 3 bases and J 11 bases, with 15 bases left between them. Germline V gene lookup returns CDR1 WNHNN and CDR2 SYGVQD (reference sequence). This CDR3 is built from 13 residues. The CDR3 sequence: CASSEGGGIGQYF. In DNA, the CDR3 is TGCGCCAGCAGTGAAGGTGGCGGCATCGGGCAGTATTTT.

The genes are TRBV14 and TRBJ1-1; maybe TRBD1 (6 bases). V lost 2 bases to trimming and J lost 4 bases, with 20 bases between them. The CDR3 is 17 amino acids. Germline assignment: CDR1 SGHDN and CDR2 FVKESK. CDR3 amino acids: CASSQIIWGARGTEAFF. For the CDR3, the DNA is TGTGCCAGCAGCCAAATCATTTGGGGGGCAAGAGGCACTGAAGCTTTCTTT.

This clone was recorded once. The rearrangement links TRBV7-6 to TRBJ2-1, with D maybe TRBD1 (6 bases). The CDR3 runs to 13 residues. V lost 4 bases to trimming and J lost 6 bases, with 10 bases between them. The germline V gene encodes CDR1 SGHVS and CDR2 FNYEAQ. CDR3 bases: TGTGCCAGCAGCTCGACAGGAGGCAATGAGCAGTTCTTC. It encodes CASSSTGGNEQFF.

V and J are TRBV5-1 and TRBJ2-7; D gene ambiguous. CDR3 length: 13 residues. CDR1 is SGHRS, CDR2 YFSETQ, per germline. Deletions cut 5 bases from V and 4 bases from J, with 13 bases between. The CDR3 spells CASRDESPYEQYF. For the CDR3, the DNA is TGCGCCAGCAGGGACGAGAGCCCATACGAGCAGTACTTC.

This clone showed up just a few times. In the same sample, other DNA sequences code for this CDR3. The genes are TRBV4-2 and TRBJ1-1; no firm D call. CDR3 length: 15 residues. CDR1 is LGHNA and CDR2 is YNFKEQ in the germline V gene. V lost 0 bases, J lost 1 base, and 9 bases lay in between. CDR3 sequence reads: CASSQDDRPNTEAFF. The CDR3 nucleotides are TGTGCCAGCAGCCAAGATGACCGTCCGAACACTGAAGCTTTCTTT.

The V and J genes are TRBV12-5 and TRBJ1-1, with D unclear. Germline lookup yields CDR1 LGHNT and CDR2 FRNRAP. CDR3 size: 13 residues. The V gene lost 7 bases and the J gene lost 1 base, with 10 bases spanning the gap. The CDR3 is CASASLANTEAFF. The CDR3 DNA is TGTGCTAGTGCCTCCTTGGCGAACACTGAAGCTTTCTTT.

J is TRBJ2-7 and V is TRBV5-6; 10 bases fit TRBD2. The CDR3 is made up of 15 amino acids. CDR1 is SGHDT, CDR2 YYEEEE, per germline. V dropped 4 bases and J dropped 3; count of bases not matched to a gene: 7. This CDR3 reads CASSPGLAENYEQYF. CDR3 nucleotide sequence: TGTGCCAGCAGCCCCGGACTAGCGGAGAACTACGAGCAGTACTTC. Full variable domain (rest looked up from reference TRBV5-6 and TRBJ2-7): DAGVTQSPTHLIKTRGQQVTLRCSPKSGHDTVSWYQQALGQGPQFIFQYYEEEERQRGNFPDRFSGHQFPNYSSELNVNALLLGDSALYLCASSPGLAENYEQYFGPGTRLTVT.

This rearrangement joins TRBV18 to TRBJ2-5; D not resolved. V lost 1 base and J 1 base, leaving 7 bases between the germline ends. Germline CDR1 and CDR2: KGHSH and LQKENI. There are 14 residues in the CDR3. CDR3 sequence: CASSPRDFQETQYF. CDR3 nucleotides: TGTGCCAGCTCACCACGCGACTTCCAAGAGACCCAGTACTTC.

V gene TRBV18 combines with J gene TRBJ2-3, with 10 bases identical to TRBD1. This CDR3 has 15 residues. Losses at the gene ends were 4 bases for V and 1 base for J; bases not matched to a gene: 2. Germline assignment: CDR1 KGHSH and CDR2 LQKENI. DNA of the CDR3: TGTGCCAGCTCACGCGGACAGGGGGGCACAGATACGCAGTATTTT. This sequence encodes CASSRGQGGTDTQYF. Drawing the rest from reference TRBV18 and TRBJ2-3, the complete variable domain is NAGVMQNPRHLVRRRGQEARLRCSPMKGHSHVYWYRQLPEEGLKFMVYLQKENIIDESGMPKERFSAEFPKEGPSILRIQQVVRGDSAAYFCASSRGQGGTDTQYFGPGTRLTVL.

The chain recombines TRBV6-5 with TRBJ1-2; TRBD1 might be the D (5 bases). The germline V gene has CDR1 MNHEY and CDR2 SVGAGI. Trimming took 2 bases from V and 9 from J, leaving 16 bases between them. The CDR3 length is 14 residues. The DNA of the CDR3 is TGTGCCAGCAGTTACGGGGGAGGGACGTTAAGCTACACCTTC. The encoded protein is CASSYGGGTLSYTF.

This clone came up once. The chain is built from TRBV4-3 and TRBJ1-2; no reliable D call. V was clipped by 0 bases and J by 2 bases, with 7 bases between them. The CDR3 runs 14 residues. Germline assignment: CDR1 LGHNA and CDR2 YSLEER. The CDR3: CASSQERGNYGYTF. The DNA for the CDR3 is TGCGCCAGCAGCCAAGAACGAGGCAACTATGGCTACACCTTC.

Concerning this clone: This sequence may be a read error, since a much larger clone differs from it by one base. The chain is built from TRBV5-4 and TRBJ1-6; D unclear. This CDR3 comprises 16 residues. Germline-derived CDR1 and CDR2 are SGHNT and YYREEE (reference sequence). V dropped 0 bases and J dropped 0 bases, with 7 bases sitting between them. The CDR3 DNA follows: TGTGCCAGCAGCTTGGACGGGAGCTCCTATAATTCACCCCTCCACTTT. This codes for CASSLDGSSYNSPLHF.

On this clone itself: At one of its ends the junction is not consistent with the germline gene, which may arise from a read error. The V call is TRBV5-6, the J call TRBJ2-2; perhaps TRBD1 as D (5 bases). CDR3 length: 15 amino acids. Germline loops: CDR1 SGHDT, CDR2 YYEEEE. CDR3 in amino acids: CASNLFQGITGELFF. The CDR3 DNA is TGTGCCAGCAACTTGTTCCAGGGAATAACCGGGGAGCTGTTTTTT.

Concerning this clone: The likely explanation is a read error, given a far larger clone one base away. The chain links TRBV4-1 to TRBJ1-2, with D perhaps TRBD1 (6 bases). This CDR3 has 14 residues. In germline, CDR1 is MGHRA, CDR2 YSYEKL. CDR3 sequence: CTSSQAQDRYGYTF. For the CDR3, the DNA is TGCACCAGCAGCCAAGCCCAGGACAGATATGGCTACACCTTC.

V usage is TRBV2 and J usage is TRBJ1-2; D is perhaps TRBD1 (5 bases). The CDR3 spans 13 residues. CDR1 SNHLY and CDR2 FYNNEI come from the germline V gene. Trimming left V 2 bases short and J 4 bases short, with 8 bases between. The CDR3 is CASSERGPYGYTF. Here the CDR3 DNA reads TGTGCCAGCAGTGAAAGGGGACCCTATGGCTACACCTTC. Using reference TRBV2 and TRBJ1-2 for the parts outside the CDR3, the full variable domain is EPEVTQTPSHQVTQMGQEVILRCVPISNHLYFYWYRQILGQKVEFLVSFYNNEISEKSEIFDDQFSVERPDGSNFTLKIRSTKLEDSAMYFCASSERGPYGYTFGSGTRLTVV.

The genes are TRBV2 and TRBJ1-6; 8 bases match TRBD1. CDR1 and CDR2 from the germline V gene are SNHLY and FYNNEI. Unmatched junction bases numbered 6, after V lost 4 bases and J lost 4 bases. CDR3 length: 16 amino acids. CDR3 DNA: TGTGCCAGCAGTGGAGGACAGGGTCAGTATAATTCACCCCTCCACTTT. Its protein product is CASSGGQGQYNSPLHF.

This clone has a handful of counts. The chain employs TRBV4-1 and TRBJ2-5; 7 positions match TRBD2. This CDR3 is built from 16 residues. V was pared by 4 bases and J by 7 bases, with 15 bases of the junction left unmatched. The germline V gene has CDR1 MGHRA and CDR2 YSYEKL. For the CDR3, the DNA is TGCGCCAGCAGCCCAATACTCCTGACTGGGGGGGTGACCCAGTACTTC. Translated, it gives CASSPILLTGGVTQYF.

This clone was recorded only once. The V gene is TRBV28, the J gene TRBJ2-1, with D possibly being TRBD1 (6 bases). The germline V gene has CDR1 MDHEN and CDR2 SYDVKM. CDR3 length: 13 amino acids. V gave up 6 bases and J gave up 10 bases, with 16 bases separating them. The CDR3 DNA is TGTGCCAGCAGAACAGGGTTGGGTGGGGAGCAGTTCTTC. It translates to CASRTGLGGEQFF.

On this clone itself: One junction end disagrees with the germline gene, perhaps due to a read error. The CDR3 protein is CASSPGSGRAENIQYF. In nucleotides, the CDR3 is TGTGCCAGCTCACCAGGCTCGGGGCGAGCCGAAAACATTCAGTACTTC. The J gene is TRBJ2-4, the V gene TRBV18, with D possibly called TRBD1 or TRBD2 (5 bases each). Germline CDR1 is KGHSH and CDR2 is LQKENI. There are 16 residues in the CDR3.

The rearrangement uses TRBV7-3 and TRBJ2-2; D is undetermined. The germline V and J ends were trimmed by 6 bases and 7 bases, with 12 bases remaining between them. The CDR3 runs 13 residues. Germline CDR1 and CDR2: SGHTA and FQGTGA. CDR3 region: CASSSPNSGELFF. CDR3 nucleotides: TGTGCCAGCAGTTCCCCTAATAGCGGGGAGCTGTTTTTT.

The chain carries TRBV7-9 and TRBJ2-3, with D perhaps assigned TRBD1 or TRBD2 (6 bases each). Between the trimmed V and J ends, which lost 5 bases and 1 base, there was a span of 16 bases. This CDR3 is built from 16 residues. The V gene's germline CDR1 is SEHNR and CDR2 FQNEAQ (reference sequence). The chain's CDR3 is CASSRTRGRGTDTQYF. The CDR3 region has the DNA TGTGCCAGCAGCCGGACCCGGGGGCGGGGCACAGATACGCAGTATTTT.

The rearrangement joins TRBV5-6 to TRBJ1-2; a possible D gene is TRBD1 (6 bases). Trimming pared 6 bases from V and 3 bases from J, leaving 21 bases between. CDR3 length equals 16 residues. Germline V gene lookup returns CDR1 SGHDT and CDR2 YYEEEE. The CDR3 reads CASTGGHVWGDYGYTF. In nucleotides, the CDR3 is TGTGCCAGCACGGGGGGACACGTGTGGGGAGACTATGGCTACACCTTC.

To note about this clone: The same CDR3 also results from other DNA sequences found in this sample. The chain carries TRBV30 and TRBJ2-1; 14 nucleotides align to TRBD2. This CDR3 region has 15 residues. Germline loops: CDR1 GTSNPN, CDR2 SVGIG (reference sequence). The ends lost 1 base at V and 7 bases at J; junction bases unmatched: 3. The CDR3 DNA follows: TGTGCCTGGAGTGAAGGGACTAGCGGGAGTAATGAGCAGTTCTTC. Translation gives CAWSEGTSGSNEQFF.

The chain employs TRBV6-5 and TRBJ1-2; D gene ambiguous. Trimming removed 6 bases at V and 7 bases at J, with 12 bases between. Germline CDR1 and CDR2: MNHEY and SVGAGI. This CDR3 contains 12 residues. This chain's CDR3 is CASRETWAGYTF. CDR3 bases: TGTGCCAGCAGGGAGACGTGGGCTGGCTACACCTTC.

This clone has just a few counts. DNA of the CDR3: TGTGCCAGCAGCCCACAGGGGGCGCGGGGCTACACCTTC. This encodes CASSPQGARGYTF. V usage is TRBV11-2 and J usage is TRBJ1-2, with 9 nucleotides matching TRBD1. CDR1 SGHAT and CDR2 FQNNGV come from the germline V gene. The CDR3 has 13 residues. The V gene end was trimmed by 5 bases and the J gene end by 8 bases; junction bases not matched to a gene: 6.

This clone has only one observation. The CDR3 DNA sequence: TGTGCCAGCAGCCTGCCAGCGTTCGATGAAGCTTTCTTT. Its translation: CASSLPAFDEAFF. The chain joins TRBV5-6 to TRBJ1-1; D is unclear. Germline values: CDR1 SGHDT, CDR2 YYEEEE. V was pared by 4 bases and J by 7 bases, with 14 bases between. CDR3 size: 13 residues.

This rearrangement joins TRBV28 to TRBJ1-2, with D unresolved. There are 12 residues in the CDR3. Trimming stripped 2 bases from V and 11 bases from J, with 12 bases between. Looked up from germline, CDR1 is MDHEN and CDR2 is SYDVKM. The CDR3 region is CASSLKSRQYTF. The CDR3 nucleotides read TGTGCCAGCAGTTTAAAATCCCGCCAGTACACCTTC.

V is TRBV2 and J is TRBJ2-5, with D possibly matching TRBD2 (5 bases). V shed 4 bases and J shed 7 bases, with 13 bases lying between them. This CDR3 is 13 amino acids long. CDR1 SNHLY and CDR2 FYNNEI come from the germline V gene. The CDR3 reads CASSGLATGTQYF. CDR3 DNA: TGTGCCAGCAGTGGGCTAGCTACGGGGACCCAGTACTTC.

A word on this clone: Other DNA sequences of this sample code for an identical CDR3. The CDR3 sequence: CASSLGRGHQETQYF. The CDR3 nucleotides read TGTGCCAGCAGCTTGGGGCGGGGCCACCAAGAGACCCAGTACTTC. The chain joins TRBV5-6 to TRBJ2-5; D is possibly TRBD2 (6 bases). Germline V gene lookup returns CDR1 SGHDT and CDR2 YYEEEE. The V end was cut by 0 bases, the J end by 0 bases, with 9 bases between. The CDR3 loop spans 15 amino acids. The entire variable domain, with the rest obtained from reference TRBV5-6 and TRBJ2-5, is as follows: DAGVTQSPTHLIKTRGQQVTLRCSPKSGHDTVSWYQQALGQGPQFIFQYYEEEERQRGNFPDRFSGHQFPNYSSELNVNALLLGDSALYLCASSLGRGHQETQYFGPGTRLLVL.

This clone was recorded once. V and J are TRBV7-9 and TRBJ2-5; TRBD2 is a possible D gene (6 bases). Trimming stripped 3 bases from V and 4 bases from J, with 12 bases between. Germline-derived CDR1 and CDR2 are SEHNR and FQNEAQ (reference sequence). This CDR3 contains 14 residues. CDR3 residues: CASSFLREGETQYF. The CDR3 nucleotides are TGTGCCAGCAGCTTCTTGCGGGAAGGAGAGACCCAGTACTTC.